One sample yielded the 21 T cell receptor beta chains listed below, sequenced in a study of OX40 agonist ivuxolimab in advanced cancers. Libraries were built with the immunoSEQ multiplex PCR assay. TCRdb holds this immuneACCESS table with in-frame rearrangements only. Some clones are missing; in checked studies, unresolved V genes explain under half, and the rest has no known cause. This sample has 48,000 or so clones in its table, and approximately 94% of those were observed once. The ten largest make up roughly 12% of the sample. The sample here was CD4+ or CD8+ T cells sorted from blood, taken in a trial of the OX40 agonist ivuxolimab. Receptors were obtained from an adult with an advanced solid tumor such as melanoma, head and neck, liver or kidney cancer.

The CDR3 protein is CASSQSWSSGETQYF. DNA for the CDR3: TGCGCCAGCAGCCAAAGTTGGTCTTCGGGAGAGACCCAGTACTTC. This chain uses TRBV4-3 with TRBJ2-5; D is unclear. CDR1 LGHNA and CDR2 YSLEER come from the germline V gene. Trimming stripped 2 bases from V and 4 bases from J, with 14 bases between. This CDR3 comprises 15 residues.

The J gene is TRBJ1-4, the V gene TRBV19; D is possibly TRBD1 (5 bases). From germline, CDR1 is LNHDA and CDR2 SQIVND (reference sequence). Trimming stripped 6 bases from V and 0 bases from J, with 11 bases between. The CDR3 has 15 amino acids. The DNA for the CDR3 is TGTGCCAGTAGCCCGGACACTGCAACTAATGAAAAACTGTTTTTT. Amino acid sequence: CASSPDTATNEKLFF. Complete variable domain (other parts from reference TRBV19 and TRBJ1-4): DGGITQSPKYLFRKEGQNVTLSCEQNLNHDAMYWYRQDPGQGLRLIYYSQIVNDFQKGDIAEGYSVSREKKESFPLTVTSAQKNPTAFYLCASSPDTATNEKLFFGSGTQLSVL.

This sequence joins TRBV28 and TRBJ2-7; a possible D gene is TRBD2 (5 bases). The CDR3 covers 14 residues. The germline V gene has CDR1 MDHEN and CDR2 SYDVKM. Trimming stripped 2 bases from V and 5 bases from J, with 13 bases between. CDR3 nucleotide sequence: TGTGCCAGCAGTTTACTAACGGGGATCAACGAGCAGTACTTC. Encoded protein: CASSLLTGINEQYF.

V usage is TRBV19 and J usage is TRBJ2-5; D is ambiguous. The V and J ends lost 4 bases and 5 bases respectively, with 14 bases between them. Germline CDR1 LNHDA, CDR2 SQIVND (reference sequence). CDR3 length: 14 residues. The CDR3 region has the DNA TGTGCCAGTAGTAAACCGACCCGTGGTGAGACCCAGTACTTC. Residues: CASSKPTRGETQYF. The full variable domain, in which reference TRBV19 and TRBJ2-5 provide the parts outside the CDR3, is DGGITQSPKYLFRKEGQNVTLSCEQNLNHDAMYWYRQDPGQGLRLIYYSQIVNDFQKGDIAEGYSVSREKKESFPLTVTSAQKNPTAFYLCASSKPTRGETQYFGPGTRLLVL.

The CDR3 reads CSVDQNYKQYF. In DNA form, the CDR3 reads TGCAGCGTTGACCAGAACTATAAGCAGTACTTC. The rearrangement links TRBV29-1 to TRBJ2-7; D gene ambiguous. The V gene's germline CDR1 is SQVTM and CDR2 ANQGSEA. The germline V and J ends were trimmed by 3 bases and 8 bases, with 11 bases remaining between them. This CDR3 has 11 residues.

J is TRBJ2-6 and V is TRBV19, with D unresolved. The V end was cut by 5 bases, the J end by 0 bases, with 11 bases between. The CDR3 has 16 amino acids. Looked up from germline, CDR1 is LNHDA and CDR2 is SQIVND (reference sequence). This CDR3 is CASSPEVFSGANVLTF. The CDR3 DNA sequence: TGTGCCAGTAGTCCCGAGGTCTTCTCTGGGGCCAACGTCCTGACTTTC.

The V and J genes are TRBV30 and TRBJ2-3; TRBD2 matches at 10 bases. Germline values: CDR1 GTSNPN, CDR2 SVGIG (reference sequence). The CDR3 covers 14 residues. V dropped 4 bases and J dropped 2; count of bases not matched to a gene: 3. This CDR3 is CAWNLAGATDTQYF. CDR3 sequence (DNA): TGTGCCTGGAACCTAGCGGGAGCCACAGATACGCAGTATTTT.

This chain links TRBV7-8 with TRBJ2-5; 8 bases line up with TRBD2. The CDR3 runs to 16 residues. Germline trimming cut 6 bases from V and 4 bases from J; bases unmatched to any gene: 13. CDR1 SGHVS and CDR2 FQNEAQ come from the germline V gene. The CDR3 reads CASRSSGSRYGETQYF. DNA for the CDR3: TGTGCCAGCAGATCAAGCGGGAGCAGGTATGGAGAGACCCAGTACTTC.

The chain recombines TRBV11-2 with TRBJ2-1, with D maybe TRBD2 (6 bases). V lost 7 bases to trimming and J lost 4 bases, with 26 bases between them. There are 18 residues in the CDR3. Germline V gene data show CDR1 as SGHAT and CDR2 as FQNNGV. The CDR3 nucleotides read TGTGCCAGCACTTCGTCGTATCACGGGGGACGTACTTACAATGAGCAGTTCTTC. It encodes CASTSSYHGGRTYNEQFF.

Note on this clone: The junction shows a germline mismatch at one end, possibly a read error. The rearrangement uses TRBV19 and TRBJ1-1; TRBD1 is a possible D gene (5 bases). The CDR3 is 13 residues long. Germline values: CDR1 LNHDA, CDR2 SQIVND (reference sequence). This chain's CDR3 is CASSLGGNAEAFF. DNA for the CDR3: TGTGCCAGTAGTCTCGGGGGGAACGCTGAAGCTTTCTTT.

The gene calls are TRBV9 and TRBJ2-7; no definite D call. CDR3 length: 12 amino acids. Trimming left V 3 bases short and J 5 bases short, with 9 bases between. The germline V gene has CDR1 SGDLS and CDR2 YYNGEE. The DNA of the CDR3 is TGTGCCAGCAGCGAGACGGGCGACGAGCAGTACTTC. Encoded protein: CASSETGDEQYF.

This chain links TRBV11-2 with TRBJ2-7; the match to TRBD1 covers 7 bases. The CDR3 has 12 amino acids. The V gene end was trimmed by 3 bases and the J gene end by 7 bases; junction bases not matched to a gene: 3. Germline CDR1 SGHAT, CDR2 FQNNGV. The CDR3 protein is CASSFLTGEQYF. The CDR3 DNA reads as TGTGCCAGCAGCTTCCTGACAGGGGAGCAGTACTTC.

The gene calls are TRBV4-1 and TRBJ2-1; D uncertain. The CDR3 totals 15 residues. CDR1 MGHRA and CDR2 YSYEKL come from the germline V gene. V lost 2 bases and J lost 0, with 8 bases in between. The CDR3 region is CASSQSRSSYNEQFF. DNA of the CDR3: TGCGCCAGCAGCCAATCCCGTAGCTCCTACAATGAGCAGTTCTTC.

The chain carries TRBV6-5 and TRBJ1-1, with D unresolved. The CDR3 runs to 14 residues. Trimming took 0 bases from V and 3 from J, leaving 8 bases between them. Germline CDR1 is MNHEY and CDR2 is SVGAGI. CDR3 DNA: TGTGCCAGCAGTTACTCGGCGCGGGACACTGAAGCTTTCTTT. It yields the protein CASSYSARDTEAFF.

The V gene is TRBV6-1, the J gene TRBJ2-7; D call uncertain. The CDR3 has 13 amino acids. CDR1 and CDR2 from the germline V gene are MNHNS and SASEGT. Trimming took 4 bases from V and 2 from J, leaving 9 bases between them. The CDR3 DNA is TGTGCCAGCAGTGGTGCTGAGGCCTACGAGCAGTACTTC. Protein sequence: CASSGAEAYEQYF.

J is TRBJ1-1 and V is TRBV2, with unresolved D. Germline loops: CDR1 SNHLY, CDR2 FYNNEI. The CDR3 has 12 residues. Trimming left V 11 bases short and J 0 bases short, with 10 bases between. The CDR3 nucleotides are TGTGCCTCCAGAGGAATGAACACTGAAGCTTTCTTT. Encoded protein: CASRGMNTEAFF.

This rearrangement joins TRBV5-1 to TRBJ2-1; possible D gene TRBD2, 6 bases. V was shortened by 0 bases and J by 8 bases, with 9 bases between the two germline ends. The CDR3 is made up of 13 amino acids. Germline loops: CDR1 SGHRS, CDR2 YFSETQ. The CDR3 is CASSLVSGYEQFF. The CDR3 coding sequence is TGCGCCAGCAGCTTGGTTAGCGGCTATGAGCAGTTCTTC.

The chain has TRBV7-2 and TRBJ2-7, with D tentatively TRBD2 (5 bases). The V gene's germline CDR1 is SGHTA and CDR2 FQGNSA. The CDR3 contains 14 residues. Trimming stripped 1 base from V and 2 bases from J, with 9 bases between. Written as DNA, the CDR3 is TGTGCCAGCAGCTTAGTGGTGGGAGCCTACGAGCAGTACTTC. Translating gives CASSLVVGAYEQYF.

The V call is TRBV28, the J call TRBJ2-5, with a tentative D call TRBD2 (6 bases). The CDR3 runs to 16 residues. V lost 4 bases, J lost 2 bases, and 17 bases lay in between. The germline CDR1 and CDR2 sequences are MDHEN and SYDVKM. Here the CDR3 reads CASSSPAEGQQETQYF. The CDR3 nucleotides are TGTGCCAGCAGTTCCCCGGCGGAGGGGCAGCAAGAGACCCAGTACTTC. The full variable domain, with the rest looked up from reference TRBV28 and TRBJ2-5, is DVKVTQSSRYLVKRTGEKVFLECVQDMDHENMFWYRQDPGLGLRLIYFSYDVKMKEKGDIPEGYSVSREKKERFSLILESASTNQTSMYLCASSSPAEGQQETQYFGPGTRLLVL.

CDR3 sequence: CASKEREGPYEQYF. For the CDR3, the DNA is TGTGCCAGCAAGGAGCGGGAGGGCCCATACGAGCAGTACTTC. The chain has TRBV2 and TRBJ2-7; 10 bases match TRBD2. Trimming took 7 bases from V and 4 from J; bases not matched to a gene: 7. Germline CDR1 SNHLY, CDR2 FYNNEI. The CDR3 spans 14 residues.

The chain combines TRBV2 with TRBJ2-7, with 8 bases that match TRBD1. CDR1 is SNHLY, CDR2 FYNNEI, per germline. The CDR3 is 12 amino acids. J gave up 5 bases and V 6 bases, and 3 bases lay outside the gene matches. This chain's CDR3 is CASRYRGDEQYF. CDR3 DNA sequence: TGTGCCAGCAGATACAGGGGGGACGAGCAGTACTTC.